The rows below give T cell receptor beta chains drawn from one sample of a study of cytomegalovirus exposure and HLA in healthy donors. Here immunoSEQ multiplex PCR was the method, and the copy in TCRdb shows in-frame clones only, minus some. The sample lists roughly 150,000 clones; over 60% were seen once. The sample taken for sequencing was PBMCs. These TCRs come from a woman aged 25 to 39 in good health and CMV-seropositive. CDR3s include the opening cysteine and the closing phenylalanine or tryptophan. D genes are given only for firm matches. Not every row has a clone size; where given, it reads once, few, many or a size class.

>TRBV19|NA|TRBJ1-2|NA
TGTGCCAGTAGTATAGAGGGCTCCACTAACTATGGCTACACCTTC
CASSIEGSTNYGYTF
>TRBV6-1|TRBD2|TRBJ2-7|once
TGTGCCAGCCACGGTAAGCGGGAGATACGCGAGCAGTACTTC
CASHGKREIREQYF
>TRBV6-6|TRBD2|TRBJ2-7|NA
TGTGCCGGACTAGAGCGGGAGGATTACTACGAGCAGTACTTC
CAGLEREDYYEQYF
>TRBV5-3|TRBD1|TRBJ1-1|NA
TGTGCCAGAAGCCGACCATTACAGGGGGCGGGGAGAGCTTTCTTT
CARSRPLQGAGRAFF
>TRBV2|TRBD1|TRBJ1-5|NA
TGTGCCAGCGGACGACAGGGGGCTCAGCCCCAGCATTTT
CASGRQGAQPQHF
>TRBV10-3|TRBD1|TRBJ2-7|NA
TGTGCCATCACCCCGGACAGGGGATTGGACGAGCAGTACTTC
CAITPDRGLDEQYF
>TRBV5-1|NA|TRBJ2-2|NA
TGCGCCAGCAGCCTGGTTAGGAGCGAGACCGGGGAGCTGTTTTTT
CASSLVRSETGELFF
>TRBV7-5|NA|TRBJ2-7|NA
TGTGCCAGAAGCTTAGTAGCGCCGGGGAGGGAGCAGTACTTC
CARSLVAPGREQYF
>TRBV5-1|TRBD1|TRBJ2-3|few
TGCGCCAGCAGCTTGTTCTCTACAGGGGCAGATACGCAGTATTTT
CASSLFSTGADTQYF
>TRBV6-6|NA|TRBJ2-2|NA
TGTGCCAGCAGCGCCGGTTTGGTAGCCGGGGAGCTGTTTTTT
CASSAGLVAGELFF
>TRBV30|NA|TRBJ1-5|NA
TGTGCCTGGAGTTCGGGGGGGGGACAGCCCCAGCATTTT
CAWSSGGGQPQHF
>TRBV9|TRBD2|TRBJ2-2|NA
TGTGCCAGCTCCCAGACTAGCGGGGGGGCTAGAGGCGGGGAGCTGTTTTTT
CASSQTSGGARGGELFF
>TRBV19|TRBD1|TRBJ2-7|NA
TGTGCCAGTAGTATAAAGGGGACAGACTTCTACGAGCAGTACTTC
CASSIKGTDFYEQYF
>TRBV30|NA|TRBJ2-7|NA
TGTGCCTGGAGATCCTACGGGGGGCCACACGAGCAGTACTTC
CAWRSYGGPHEQYF
>TRBV28|TRBD1|TRBJ1-2|NA
TGTGCCAGCAGTTTAGCAGGGACAGGGGGCCTCTATGGCTACACCTTC
CASSLAGTGGLYGYTF
>TRBV6-1|NA|TRBJ1-5|NA
TGTGCCAGCAGCCTAGGACAGTTCAATCAGCCCCAGCATTTT
CASSLGQFNQPQHF
>TRBV28|NA|TRBJ2-5|few
TGTGCCAGCAGTTTCCCCGCGGAGACCCAGTACTTC
CASSFPAETQYF
>TRBV28|TRBD1|TRBJ1-2|NA
TGTGCCAGCAGTTCCGGGACAGGGGGCTATGAGGGCTATGGCTACACCTTC
CASSSGTGGYEGYGYTF
>TRBV29-1|NA|TRBJ2-3|NA
TGCAGCGCTTTAATCCGCACAGATACGCAGTATTTT
CSALIRTDTQYF
>TRBV9|NA|TRBJ2-3|NA
TGTGCCAGCAACACAGGGACCCCAGATACGCAGTATTTT
CASNTGTPDTQYF
>TRBV6-1|NA|TRBJ2-2|few
TGTGCCAGCAGTGATACCGGCAGGGTCAACGCCGGGGAGCTGTTTTTT
CASSDTGRVNAGELFF
>TRBV10-3|TRBD1|TRBJ1-1|once
TGTGCCATCAAAGAAATGGCCGGGACAGTCAACACTGAAGCTTTCTTT
CAIKEMAGTVNTEAFF
>TRBV2|NA|TRBJ2-3|NA
TGTGCCAGCACCAGGTCTAAATTACCAGATACGCAGTATTTT
CASTRSKLPDTQYF
>TRBV9|TRBD1|TRBJ1-1|NA
TGTGCCAGCAGCGCCGGACAGGGACACACTGAAGCTTTCTTT
CASSAGQGHTEAFF
>TRBV18|NA|TRBJ1-2|few
TGTGCCAGCTCACCAGCTCCGGGACTAGAGTTGGGCTACACCTTC
CASSPAPGLELGYTF
>TRBV5-1|TRBD1|TRBJ2-7|NA
TGCGCCAGCAGCTTAACGGGACAGGGGGAGTACGAGCAGTACTTC
CASSLTGQGEYEQYF
>TRBV15|NA|TRBJ2-5|NA
TGTGCCACCAGCAGAGACTACGGGGGAGTGGAGACCCAGTACTTC
CATSRDYGGVETQYF
>TRBV20-1|NA|TRBJ2-7|NA
TGCAGCCCGTTAGACACCTACGAGCAGTACTTC
CSPLDTYEQYF
>TRBV6-5|NA|TRBJ1-6|NA
TGTGCCAGCAGTTACGATCTCGGGGTCACTAATTCCCCCCTCCACTTT
CASSYDLGVTNSPLHF